This T cell receptor beta chain was sequenced in a study of blood T cell repertoires in COVID-19. About the study: Acute and convalescent COVID-19 samples came from the United States, Italy and Spain.

In the authors' workflow: Estimates of nucleated cell counts were drawn from the amplification of reference gene primers. Libraries were prepared by immunoSEQ multiplex PCR; TCRdb keeps only in-frame clonotypes and omits some of them. V and J calls and clone size follow that table, whereas D and trimming were derived from the DNA. The sample comprises about 79,000 clones, around 90% of which are singletons, and 4% to 5.5% rests with the top ten. The receptor comes from a man in his fifties with active COVID-19. Source material: peripheral blood.

CDR3 bases: TGTGCCAGTAGTAGGGCTAGCGGCTCCTACGAGCAGTACTTC. Translating it yields CASSRASGSYEQYF. The rearrangement joins TRBV19 to TRBJ2-7; the match to TRBD2 covers 7 bases. V shed 4 bases, J shed 0 bases, and the junction held 3 bases outside the gene matches. The CDR3 covers 14 residues. Germline CDR1 is LNHDA and CDR2 is SQIVND (reference sequence). The entire variable domain, with the rest obtained from reference TRBV19 and TRBJ2-7, is as follows: DGGITQSPKYLFRKEGQNVTLSCEQNLNHDAMYWYRQDPGQGLRLIYYSQIVNDFQKGDIAEGYSVSREKKESFPLTVTSAQKNPTAFYLCASSRASGSYEQYFGPGTRLTVT.